Presented here are 14 T cell receptor beta chains from one specimen sequenced in a study of metastatic and nonmetastatic thyroid tumors (dated by TCRdb to the early 2020s). The library relied on PCR. Instrument on record: Illumina HiSeq 4000. Clones were called with MiXCR by TCRdb after fastp trimmed the public reads at Q25, and only in-frame beta chains were retained. The sample table records 35,000 to 50,000 clones; 25% to 35% of these occur just once. 9.9% of the sample goes to the ten largest clones. No treatment had been received by any patient before thyroid surgery. Material: blood. These receptors were collected from a male donor with papillary thyroid cancer or a benign thyroid nodule (not recorded which). Some clones in this sample may be carry-over from other donors' samples.

This clone is labeled medium-sized (0.01 to 0.1%). The chain employs TRBV11-2 and TRBJ2-7; D is possibly TRBD1 or TRBD2 (5 bases each). This CDR3 has 15 residues. With 2 bases removed from V and 3 bases from J, the gap between germline ends came to 14 bases. In germline, CDR1 is SGHAT, CDR2 FQNNGV. The CDR3 sequence: CASSLFFGDDYEQYF. The CDR3 DNA reads as TGTGCCAGCAGCTTATTTTTTGGGGACGACTACGAGCAGTACTTC.

This clone was picked up a small number of times. One end of the junction does not line up with germline, which may come from a read error. The chain employs TRBV10-3 and TRBJ2-6, with 9 bases that match TRBD1. CDR3 length: 17 amino acids. Germline CDR1 and CDR2: ENHRY and SYGVKD. This chain's CDR3 is CASSYSLADRGANVLTF. In DNA form, the CDR3 reads TGTGCCAGCAGTTACTCCCTGGCGGACAGGGGCGCCAACGTCCTGACTTTC.

This clone was observed at least ten times. This rearrangement joins TRBV15 to TRBJ2-6; the D is unclear. The CDR3 extends over 20 amino acids. The germline gives CDR1 LNHNV, CDR2 YYDKDF (reference sequence). V was cut by 0 bases and J by 0 bases, with 18 bases left in between. As DNA, the CDR3 is TGTGCCACCAGCAGAGAGTCTCCAGGATATTCACTCTCTGGGGCCAACGTCCTGACTTTC. Residues: CATSRESPGYSLSGANVLTF.

This clone was seen at least ten times. In DNA, the CDR3 is TGCGCCAGCAGCTGGGGGGGACTAGAGACAGATACGCAGTATTTT. This codes for CASSWGGLETDTQYF. The rearrangement uses TRBV5-1 and TRBJ2-3; 8 bases fit TRBD2. Germline CDR1 and CDR2: SGHRS and YFSETQ. CDR3 length equals 15 residues. Unmatched junction bases numbered 6, after V lost 3 bases and J lost 3 bases.

This chain connects TRBV28 to TRBJ2-2; D unresolved. Germline values: CDR1 MDHEN, CDR2 SYDVKM. The CDR3 extends over 15 amino acids. The V gene lost 8 bases and the J gene lost 3 bases, with 16 bases spanning the gap. CDR3 region: CASAKSVRDTGELFF. The CDR3 nucleotides are TGTGCCAGCGCAAAATCGGTAAGGGACACCGGGGAGCTGTTTTTT. The full variable domain, its missing parts supplied by reference TRBV28 and TRBJ2-2, is DVKVTQSSRYLVKRTGEKVFLECVQDMDHENMFWYRQDPGLGLRLIYFSYDVKMKEKGDIPEGYSVSREKKERFSLILESASTNQTSMYLCASAKSVRDTGELFFGEGSRLTVL.

As for this clone: The junction shows a germline mismatch at one end, possibly a read error. The V call is TRBV11-2, the J call TRBJ2-7, with 9 bases matching TRBD2. Germline CDR1 and CDR2: SGHAT and FQNNGV. The CDR3 consists of 19 residues. This CDR3 reads CASSPPGTVPSGVVLEQYF. The CDR3 DNA follows: TGTGCCAGCAGCCCCCCCGGGACAGTCCCTAGCGGGGTAGTTCTCGAGCAGTACTTT.

This clone is medium-sized. The genes are TRBV20-1 and TRBJ1-1; 7 bases are a match to TRBD1. With 0 bases clipped from V and 8 bases from J, the junction kept 9 bases outside the gene matches. There are 14 residues in the CDR3. From germline, CDR1 is DFQATT and CDR2 SNEGSKA (reference sequence). CDR3 nucleotide sequence: TGCAGTGCTAGAGATGACAGGGAGGTTGCCGAAGCTTTCTTT. Translated, it gives CSARDDREVAEAFF.

This clone was counted many times. This chain joins TRBV6-1 and TRBJ2-7; TRBD2 matches 8 bases. CDR1 and CDR2 (germline): MNHNS, SASEGT. The CDR3 contains 14 residues. V was clipped by 8 bases and J by 4 bases; unmatched bases: 10. DNA for the CDR3: TGTGCCAGCGCCCTAGAGCGGGAGCCATACGAGCAGTACTTC. This gives the protein CASALEREPYEQYF.

In its sample, this clone was seen a few times. This chain joins TRBV20-1 and TRBJ2-7; the D gene is possibly TRBD1 (5 bases). Trimming took 0 bases from V and 2 from J, leaving 11 bases between them. Germline assignment: CDR1 DFQATT and CDR2 SNEGSKA (reference sequence). The CDR3 loop spans 14 amino acids. CDR3 sequence reads: CSARDQGRTYEQYF. CDR3 coding DNA: TGCAGTGCTAGAGATCAGGGCAGGACCTACGAGCAGTACTTC.

This clone was found many times. The genes are TRBV14 and TRBJ2-1; 10 bases are a match to TRBD1. There are 14 residues in the CDR3. Germline trimming cut 6 bases from V and 9 bases from J; bases unmatched to any gene: 8. Germline V lookup: CDR1 SGHDN, CDR2 FVKESK. This chain's CDR3 is CASRKGQGTIEQFF. The CDR3 nucleotides read TGTGCCAGCAGAAAGGGACAGGGGACCATTGAGCAGTTCTTC.

The sample holds many counts of this clone. In DNA, the CDR3 is TGTGCTTCACACGTATTCACAGATACGCAGTATTTT. Translated, it gives CASHVFTDTQYF. This rearrangement joins TRBV7-9 to TRBJ2-3; D not certain. The CDR3 loop spans 12 amino acids. Per the germline V gene, CDR1 is SEHNR and CDR2 is FQNEAQ (reference sequence).

The genes are TRBV15 and TRBJ2-1; D perhaps matches TRBD1 (6 bases). Germline lookup yields CDR1 LNHNV and CDR2 YYDKDF (reference sequence). The CDR3 is 13 amino acids. V was shortened by 7 bases and J by 5 bases, with 12 bases between the two germline ends. The CDR3 here is CATIRGPHNEQFF. The CDR3 DNA follows: TGTGCCACCATCAGGGGTCCTCACAATGAGCAGTTCTTC.

The chain links TRBV30 to TRBJ1-2; D perhaps matches TRBD1 (5 bases). This CDR3 comprises 15 residues. CDR1 and CDR2 from the germline V gene are GTSNPN and SVGIG (reference sequence). Trimming cost V 0 bases and J 4 bases, with 15 bases left between them. The CDR3 DNA reads as TGTGCCTGGAGTGTACGGGGGGACCCTGGCTATGGCTACACCTTC. Translating it yields CAWSVRGDPGYGYTF.

Many counts were recorded for this clone. The chain is built from TRBV14 and TRBJ2-5; D is uncertain. The length of the CDR3 is 13 residues. V lost 5 bases, J lost 4 bases, and 11 bases lay in between. Germline CDR1 SGHDN, CDR2 FVKESK. CDR3 sequence (DNA): TGTGCCAGCAGCGAATGGGTCGTAGAGACCCAGTACTTC. Protein: CASSEWVVETQYF.